The entry below gives a single T cell receptor beta chain sequence along with its context. Generated by immunoSEQ multiplex PCR, the TCRdb table keeps only in-frame clones and is missing some. The table has around 26,000 clones, more than 70% seen once; the top ten hold over 0.6%. The entry originates in a study of T cell changes during pregnancy in multiple sclerosis. This specimen consisted of CD4+ T cells from peripheral blood mononuclear cells, obtained in the first trimester of pregnancy. The clonotype comes from a female donor in good health, enrolled as a control in a pregnancy study.

CDR3 in amino acids: CASSPVSGANTGELFF. The CDR3 nucleotides read TGTGCCAGCAGCCCCGTGAGCGGGGCGAACACCGGGGAGCTGTTTTTT. The chain couples TRBV7-9 to TRBJ2-2, with 7 nucleotides matching TRBD2. Germline V gene sequence: CDR1 SEHNR, CDR2 FQNEAQ (reference sequence). Trimming at V came to 5 bases and at J to 0 bases, leaving 6 bases not matched to a gene. CDR3 length: 16 residues.